The entry below describes one TCR beta chain. This clonotype has a single count. Its binding antigen is unknown. Relative to the germline gene, one junction end is altered; a read error may explain this. The data were taken from a study of glioma-infiltrating T cells (dated by TCRdb to 2016 to 2017). Context from the whole study: The study sequenced TCR alpha- and beta-chain repertoires from glioma tissue, from non-neoplastic brain tissue and from matched peripheral blood mononuclear cells. To measure divergence between tissue and blood T-cell populations, each tissue-infiltrating repertoire was compared with the peripheral blood repertoire of the same patient. Three low-grade glioma patients, fewer than 10 primary glioblastoma patients and three non-glioma patients contributing non-neoplastic brain tissue were included in the paired cohort.

TCR alpha and beta CDR3 regions were amplified with the iRepertoire nested amplicon-rescue multiplex PCR (arm-PCR) platform from RNA. One-step reverse transcription and amplification used roughly 95-400 ng of tissue mRNA or PBMC total RNA as input. Following bead purification, Illumina adapters were added by a secondary multiplex PCR, and the libraries were gel-purified between 200 and 400 bp. Internal 6-nucleotide barcodes were carried by the libraries and were used for demultiplexing. Libraries were sequenced on an Illumina MiSeq with 2x220 or 2x250 nucleotide paired-end reads. The original pipeline was this. FLASH 1.2.11 was used to merge paired reads, and BWA-MEM then aligned the reads to the GRCh37 human genome before TRA and TRB reads were extracted. V and J assignment used an IMGT-derived reference of cassette sequences and CDR3 motifs that included pseudogenes. Reads were translated in three frames, and productive CDR3s were defined by a C…FGXG motif without stop codons. Unique combinations of V-J cassette pair and CDR3 amino acid sequence were defined as clonotypes. Reads were filtered by Hamming distance, thresholded by each sample's sequence error rate in mapped regions. TCRdb applied fastp at Q25 and MiXCR to the public reads, then kept only in-frame beta chains. Identical CDR3 proteins give one entry, which carries the most common genes and DNA. TCRdb's processing, not the study's, gives the V and J calls here. This sample gives about 2,400 distinct CDR3 sequences in total; 69% of them show up just once. 25% to 30% of the sample is in the top ten clones.

CDR3 length: 19 amino acids, cysteine to phenylalanine. Solely the CDR3 DNA is kept, with 57 bases framed from the first base. Reading the germline V gene (reference sequence) gives CDR1 LNHDA and CDR2 SQIVND. Points the paper makes about the study in general: Group comparisons were based on small numbers of patients: three non-neoplastic, three low-grade glioma and eight glioblastoma patients. VJ-independent divergence between tissue and blood was found to be below expectation in non-neoplastic patients but above expectation in all gliomas, particularly low-grade gliomas. Tissue and blood shared very few CDR3 sequences, a result attributed to high CDR3 diversity and limited sampling.

Sequenced material: glioma tissue, nonneoplastic brain tissue, or PBMCs (not recorded which). The receptor chain draws on TRBV19 and TRBJ2-3, with a tentative D gene TRBD2 over 5 matching bases. This receptor was obtained from a human donor with low-grade glioma or glioblastoma, undergoing nonglioma brain surgery, or in good health (not recorded which). The CDR3 region reads CASILLCRPSHKRTDTQNF. The bases read TGTGCCAGTATACTTTTATGTCGCCCTAGCCATAAACGCACAGATACGCAGAATTTT.